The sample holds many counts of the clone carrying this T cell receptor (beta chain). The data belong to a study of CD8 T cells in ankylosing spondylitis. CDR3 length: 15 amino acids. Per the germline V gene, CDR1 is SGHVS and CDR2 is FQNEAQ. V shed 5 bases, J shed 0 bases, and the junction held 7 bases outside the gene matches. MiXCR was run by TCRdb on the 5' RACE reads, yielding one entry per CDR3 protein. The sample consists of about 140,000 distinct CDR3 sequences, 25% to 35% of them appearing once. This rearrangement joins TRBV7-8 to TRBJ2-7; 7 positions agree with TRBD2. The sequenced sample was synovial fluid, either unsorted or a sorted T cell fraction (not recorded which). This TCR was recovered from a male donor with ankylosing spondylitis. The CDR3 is CASSASGISSYEQYF. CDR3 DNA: TGTGCCAGCAGCGCGAGCGGGATTAGCTCCTACGAGCAGTACTTC.